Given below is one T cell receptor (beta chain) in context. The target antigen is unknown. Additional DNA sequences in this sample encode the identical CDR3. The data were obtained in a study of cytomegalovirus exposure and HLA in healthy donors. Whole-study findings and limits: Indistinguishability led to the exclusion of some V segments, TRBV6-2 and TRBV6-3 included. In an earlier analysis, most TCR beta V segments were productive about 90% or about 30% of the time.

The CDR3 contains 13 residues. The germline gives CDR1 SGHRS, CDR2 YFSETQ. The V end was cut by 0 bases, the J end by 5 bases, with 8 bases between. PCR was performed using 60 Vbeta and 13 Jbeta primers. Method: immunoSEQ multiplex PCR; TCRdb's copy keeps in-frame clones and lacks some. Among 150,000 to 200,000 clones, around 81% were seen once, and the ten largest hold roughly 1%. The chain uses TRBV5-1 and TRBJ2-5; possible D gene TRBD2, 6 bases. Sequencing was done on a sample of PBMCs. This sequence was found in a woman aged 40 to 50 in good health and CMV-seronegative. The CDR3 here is CASSLAGGETQYF. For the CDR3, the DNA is TGCGCCAGCAGCTTGGCCGGGGGTGAGACCCAGTACTTC.